This T cell receptor beta chain was captured by sequencing in a study of blood T cell repertoires in COVID-19. Turning to the study itself: Samples taken during acute and convalescent COVID-19 were collected in the United States, Italy and Spain.

Enrolled during active infection, Seattle patients were then followed longitudinally. The V end was cut by 5 bases, the J end by 7 bases, with 9 bases between. Per the germline V gene, CDR1 is SGHTA and CDR2 is FQGNSA. The CDR3 has 12 residues. The method was immunoSEQ multiplex PCR; TCRdb's version includes in-frame clones alone and lacks a portion of them. The sample lists around 77,000 clones, around 83% occurring once. This TCR came from a man between 25 and 39 years old with COVID-19, enrolled during active disease. The sample was peripheral blood. V usage is TRBV7-2 and J usage is TRBJ2-1, with D unresolved. The CDR3 is CASSPTRNEQFF. The CDR3 DNA reads as TGTGCCAGCAGCCCGACTCGAAATGAGCAGTTCTTC.